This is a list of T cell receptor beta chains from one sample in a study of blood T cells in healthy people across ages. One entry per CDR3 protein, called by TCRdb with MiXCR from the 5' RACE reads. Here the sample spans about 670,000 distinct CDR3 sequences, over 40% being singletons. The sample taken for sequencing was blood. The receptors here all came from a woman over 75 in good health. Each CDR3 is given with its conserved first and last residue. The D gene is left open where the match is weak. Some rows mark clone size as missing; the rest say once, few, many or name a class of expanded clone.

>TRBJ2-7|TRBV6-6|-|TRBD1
TGTGCCAGCAATAGGAGACAGGGGTCATCCTACGAGCAGTACTTC
CASNRRQGSSYEQYF
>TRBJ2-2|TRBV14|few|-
TGTGCCAGCAGCCAAGTCTACACCGGGGAGCTGTTTTTT
CASSQVYTGELFF
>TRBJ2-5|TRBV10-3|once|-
TGTGCCATCAGGCCGGCGGGGTTGGAGACCCAGTACTTC
CAIRPAGLETQYF
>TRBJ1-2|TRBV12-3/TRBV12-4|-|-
TGTGCCAGCAGCCGGGACGTCCCTCGCTACACCTTC
CASSRDVPRYTF
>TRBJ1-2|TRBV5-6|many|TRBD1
TGTGCCAGCAGCTTGCGACAGGGTTGGAGCGGCTACACCTTC
CASSLRQGWSGYTF
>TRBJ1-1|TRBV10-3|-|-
TGTGCCATCAGCGAGGTAGACACTGAAGCTTTCTTT
CAISEVDTEAFF
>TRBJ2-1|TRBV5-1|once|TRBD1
TGCGCCAGCAGTCCCTGGGACAGGGGAGGATCAGCTGAGCAGTTCTTC
CASSPWDRGGSAEQFF
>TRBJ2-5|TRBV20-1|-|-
TGCAGTGCTAGTGATGACGCACAGGAGGTTCAAGAGACCCAGTACTTC
CSASDDAQEVQETQYF
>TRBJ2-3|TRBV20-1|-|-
TGCAGTGCTAAATGGGACACGTCCACGAATACGCAGTATTTT
CSAKWDTSTNTQYF
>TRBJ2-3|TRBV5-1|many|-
TGCGCCAGCAGCTACCGGACAGGAGGGGATACGCAGTATTTT
CASSYRTGGDTQYF
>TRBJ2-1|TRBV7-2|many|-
TGTGCCAGCAGCTTAGCTGGCGGGGCCTTCTACAATGAGCAGTTCTTC
CASSLAGGAFYNEQFF
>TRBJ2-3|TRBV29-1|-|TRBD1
TGCAGCGCTAGCAGGGGGTGGGAAGATACGCAGTATTTT
CSASRGWEDTQYF
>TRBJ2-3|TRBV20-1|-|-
TGCGGTGCTTGGGACCCTGAGGATACAGATACGCAGTATTTT
CGAWDPEDTDTQYF
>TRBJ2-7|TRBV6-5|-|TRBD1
TGTGCCAGCAGTTTCCTGGGACAGGGGACGAGCTCCTACGAGCAGTACTTC
CASSFLGQGTSSYEQYF
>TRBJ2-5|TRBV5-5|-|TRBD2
TGTGCCGGCAGCTTGAATGCGGGAGGGCGGGGGGAGACCCAGTACTTC
CAGSLNAGGRGETQYF
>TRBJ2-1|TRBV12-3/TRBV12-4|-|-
TGTGCCAGCAGTTTCGGGGGTGGAGTTACTGAGCAGTTCTTC
CASSFGGGVTEQFF
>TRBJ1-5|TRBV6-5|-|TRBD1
TGTGCCAGCTCCCATAAACAGGGGGCAGCTCAGCCCCAGCATTTT
CASSHKQGAAQPQHF
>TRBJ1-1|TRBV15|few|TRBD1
TGTGCCACCAGCACCACACAGGGGTGGAACACTGAAGCTTTCTTT
CATSTTQGWNTEAFF
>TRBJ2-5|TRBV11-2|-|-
TGTGCCAGCAGCGGACAGAACTACAATGAGCAGTACTTC
CASSGQNYNEQYF
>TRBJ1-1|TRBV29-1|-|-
TGCAGCGCAGACCCCAGGACGGGAACTGAAGCTTTCTTT
CSADPRTGTEAFF
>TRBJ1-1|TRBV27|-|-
TGTGCCAGCAGTTTGGGAAGGGGGAGATGGGACACTGAAGCTTTCTTT
CASSLGRGRWDTEAFF
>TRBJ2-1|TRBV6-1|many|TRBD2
TGTGCCAGCAGTGACCGGGGACTAGCGGGTTACAATGAGCAGTTCTTC
CASSDRGLAGYNEQFF
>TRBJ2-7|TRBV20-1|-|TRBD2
TGCAGTGCTGCCCTAGCGGGAGTTCCCGAGCAGTACTTC
CSAALAGVPEQYF
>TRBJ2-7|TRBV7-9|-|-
TGTGCCCTCACCCGAGAGTCTACCTACGAGCAGTACTTC
CALTRESTYEQYF
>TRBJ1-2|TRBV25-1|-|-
TGTGCCTCGAACCTCGGGGCAGGTCGCTACACCTTC
CASNLGAGRYTF
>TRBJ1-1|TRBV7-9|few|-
TGTGCCAGCAGCTTAAAGGGGTTCGGGGCAGGCATGAACACTGAAGCTTTCTTT
CASSLKGFGAGMNTEAFF
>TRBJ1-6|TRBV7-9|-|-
TGTGCCAGCAGCTCAACCGGGCATAGTTCACCCCTCCACTTT
CASSSTGHSSPLHF
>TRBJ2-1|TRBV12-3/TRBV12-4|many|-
TGTGCCAGCGGTCGACACTACTCCTACAATGAGCAGTTCTTC
CASGRHYSYNEQFF
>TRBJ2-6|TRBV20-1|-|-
TGCAGTGCTAATCTTGGCCCCCTGGCCCCCTCTGGGGCCAACGTCCTGACTTTC
CSANLGPLAPSGANVLTF
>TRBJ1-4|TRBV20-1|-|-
TGCAGTGCTAGTGGAGTTAATGAAAAACTGTTTTTT
CSASGVNEKLFF
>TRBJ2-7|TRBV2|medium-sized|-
TGTGCCAGCAGTGAAACCGGGACATTTGCCTACGAGCAGTACTTC
CASSETGTFAYEQYF
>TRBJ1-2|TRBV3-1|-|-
TGTGCCAGCAGCCAACGGGTGGAGGATGGCTACACCTTC
CASSQRVEDGYTF
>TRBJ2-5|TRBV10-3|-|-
TGTGCCATCAACGGGGTTGGAGAGACCCAGTACTTC
CAINGVGETQYF
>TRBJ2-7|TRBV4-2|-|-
TGTGCCAGCAGCCAAGATGGTTCCCCCCTAGAGCAGTACTTC
CASSQDGSPLEQYF
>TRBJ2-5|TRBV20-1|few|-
TGCAATGCTAGTGTTCACTTCCAAGAGACCCAGTACTTC
CNASVHFQETQYF
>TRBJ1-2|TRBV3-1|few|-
TGTGCCAGCAGCCAAGATCAGGGAGGCTATGGCTACACCTTC
CASSQDQGGYGYTF
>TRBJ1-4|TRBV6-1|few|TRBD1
TGTGCCAGCACTAGACAGGGAATTAATGAAAAACTGTTTTTT
CASTRQGINEKLFF
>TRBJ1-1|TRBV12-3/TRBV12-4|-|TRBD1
TGTGCCAGCAGTCCCGAATGGGGGGACAGACTGAACACTGAAGCTTTCTTT
CASSPEWGDRLNTEAFF
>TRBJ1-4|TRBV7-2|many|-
TGTGCCAGCAGCATTAGGGCCGGGACTAATGAAAAACTGTTTTTT
CASSIRAGTNEKLFF
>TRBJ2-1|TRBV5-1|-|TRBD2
TGCGCCAGCAGCCGGGGGGAAACCAATGAGCAGTTCTTC
CASSRGETNEQFF
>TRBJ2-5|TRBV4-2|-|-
TGTGCCAGCAGCCAAGAACCGGGACCCCAGGAGACCCAGTACTTC
CASSQEPGPQETQYF
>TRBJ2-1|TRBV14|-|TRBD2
TGTGCCAGCAGCCAAGGACTAGCGGGGGAATATGACAATGAGCAGTTCTTC
CASSQGLAGEYDNEQFF
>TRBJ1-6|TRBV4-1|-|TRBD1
TGCGCCAGCAGCCAAACCGGACAGGGGAGAAATTCACCCCTCCACTTT
CASSQTGQGRNSPLHF
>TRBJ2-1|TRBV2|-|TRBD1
TGTGCCAGCAGTGAAACAGGGGTGGGGGTTCCCTACAATGAGCAGTTCTTC
CASSETGVGVPYNEQFF
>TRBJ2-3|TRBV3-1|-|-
TGTGCCAGCAGCTCCGGGACGGGTGGTACGCAGTATTTT
CASSSGTGGTQYF
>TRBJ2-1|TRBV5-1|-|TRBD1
TGCGCCAGCGGCCAGGGGGCGCAGTACAATGAGCAGTTCTTC
CASGQGAQYNEQFF
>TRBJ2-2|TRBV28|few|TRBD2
TGTGCCAGCAGTTTATACGGCGGGAGTGACACCGGGGAGCTGTTTTTT
CASSLYGGSDTGELFF
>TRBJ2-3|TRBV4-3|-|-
TGCGCCAGCAGCCAAGGTGTCGGACGGGGGGCTGGAGATACGCAGTATTTT
CASSQGVGRGAGDTQYF
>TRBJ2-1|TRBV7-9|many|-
TGTGCCAGCAGCTTAGCCAGGGGCAATCGTTTGGGAGGCCGGTCCTACAATGAGCAGTTCTTC
CASSLARGNRLGGRSYNEQFF
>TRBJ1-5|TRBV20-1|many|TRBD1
TGCAGTGCTAGACGGGACAGGGGGAATCAGCCCCAGCATTTT
CSARRDRGNQPQHF
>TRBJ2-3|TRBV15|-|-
TGTGCCACCAGCAGGGTTCATTCAGATACGCAGTATTTT
CATSRVHSDTQYF
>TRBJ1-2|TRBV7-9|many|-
TGTGCCAGCAGCCCTTCGTCGGTCGGCTACACCTTC
CASSPSSVGYTF
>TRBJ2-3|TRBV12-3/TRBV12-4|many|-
TGTGCCAGCAGGCTTAGCACAGATACGCAGTATTTT
CASRLSTDTQYF
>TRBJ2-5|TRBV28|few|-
TGTGCCAGCAGGGACTTCCCGGTAGGGGAGACCCAGTACTTC
CASRDFPVGETQYF
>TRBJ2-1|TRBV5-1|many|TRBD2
TGCGCCAGCAGCTTGTTACTAGCGGGGAATGAGCAGTTCTTC
CASSLLLAGNEQFF
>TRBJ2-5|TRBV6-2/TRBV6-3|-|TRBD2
TGTGCCAGCAGTTACGGGCCTAGCGGGAGACGAGAGACCCAGTACTTC
CASSYGPSGRRETQYF
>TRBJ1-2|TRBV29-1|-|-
TGCAGCGTTGAAGATCTCGGCGTGGGAAACGATGGCTACACCTTC
CSVEDLGVGNDGYTF
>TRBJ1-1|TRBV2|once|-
TGTGCCAGCAAATCCGCGTGGGGTCTGAACACTGAAGCTTTCTTT
CASKSAWGLNTEAFF
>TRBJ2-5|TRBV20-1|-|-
TGCAGTGTCCCGGACGGGCAAGACACCCAGTACTTC
CSVPDGQDTQYF
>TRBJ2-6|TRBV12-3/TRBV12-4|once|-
TGTGCCGGCAGTTACAGGGCTGCTGGGGCCAACGTCCTGACTTTC
CAGSYRAAGANVLTF